Below, 15 T cell receptor beta chains from the same sample are listed, as sequenced in a study of T cell responses to AZD1222 COVID-19 vaccine. Libraries were prepared by immunoSEQ multiplex PCR; TCRdb keeps only in-frame clonotypes and omits some of them. The sample has approximately 98,000 clones, around 84% seen once. Specimen: peripheral blood, collected on day 0 of AZD1222 vaccination. The receptors shown here come from an adult in good health.

The gene calls are TRBV19 and TRBJ2-5; D unclear. The CDR3 loop spans 12 amino acids. V lost 9 bases and J lost 1, with 9 bases in between. Germline V gene sequence: CDR1 LNHDA, CDR2 SQIVND (reference sequence). The CDR3 sequence is CARCVLQETQYF. CDR3 DNA sequence: TGTGCCAGGTGCGTCCTCCAAGAGACCCAGTACTTC.

This chain connects TRBV5-4 to TRBJ2-7, with 7 bases aligning to TRBD1. The junction had 6 bases not matched to a gene; V was cut back by 3 bases and J by 3 bases. This CDR3 is built from 14 residues. From germline, CDR1 is SGHNT and CDR2 YYREEE (reference sequence). DNA of the CDR3: TGTGCCAGCAGCTGGACAGGAGCAAGCTACGAGCAGTACTTC. Translating gives CASSWTGASYEQYF.

J is TRBJ2-3 and V is TRBV4-3; 11 bases agree with TRBD2. The germline CDR1 and CDR2 sequences are LGHNA and YSLEER. The CDR3 has 18 amino acids. J was trimmed by 8 bases and V by 2 bases; bases with no gene match: 15. CDR3 nucleotides: TGCGCCAGCAGCCAATCTGGGACTAGCGGCCGGGGGGGAGCTACGCAGTATTTT. Protein sequence: CASSQSGTSGRGGATQYF.

The rearrangement uses TRBV28 and TRBJ1-1, with D unresolved. Per the germline V gene, CDR1 is MDHEN and CDR2 is SYDVKM. Trimming shortened V by 2 bases and J by 10 bases, and 8 bases separated the two germline ends. The CDR3 sequence is 11 residues long. The CDR3 DNA reads TGTGCCAGCAGTTTAGGGCAAGGAGCTTTCTTT. Residues: CASSLGQGAFF.

This sequence joins TRBV18 and TRBJ2-7; maybe TRBD1 (5 bases). V lost 3 bases to trimming and J lost 5 bases, with 8 bases between them. The V gene's germline CDR1 is KGHSH and CDR2 LQKENI. This CDR3 has 12 residues. This CDR3 reads CASSPSRDEQYF. The DNA of the CDR3 is TGTGCCAGCTCACCGAGCAGGGACGAGCAGTACTTC.

The chain links TRBV28 to TRBJ2-7, with 7 bases lining up with TRBD1. The CDR3 consists of 13 residues. V lost 4 bases to trimming and J lost 1 base; unmatched junction nucleotides: 1. The germline CDR1 and CDR2 sequences are MDHEN and SYDVKM. The CDR3 DNA is TGTGCCAGCAGTTCGGGACAGTCCTACGAGCAGTACTTC. It is translated as CASSSGQSYEQYF.

This chain joins TRBV28 and TRBJ1-1; D may be TRBD1 (6 bases). Trimming pared 8 bases from V and 1 base from J, leaving 17 bases between. CDR3 size: 15 residues. Germline CDR1 is MDHEN and CDR2 is SYDVKM. The CDR3 reads CASPRPGQPNTEAFF. The CDR3 DNA reads as TGTGCCAGCCCCCGCCCAGGACAGCCGAACACTGAAGCTTTCTTT.

The V and J genes are TRBV6-5 and TRBJ2-3, with a tentative D call TRBD2 (5 bases). The CDR3 covers 10 residues. CDR1 is MNHEY, CDR2 SVGAGI, per germline. DNA of the CDR3: TGTCCGCCGGGTGCGGGTACGCAGTATTTT. It encodes CPPGAGTQYF.

The rearrangement uses TRBV10-3 and TRBJ2-3, with D perhaps TRBD2 (6 bases). The CDR3 totals 14 residues. V lost 7 bases to trimming and J lost 1 base, with 12 bases between them. Germline assignment: CDR1 ENHRY and CDR2 SYGVKD. CDR3: CAITPGEGTDTQYF. The CDR3 region has the DNA TGTGCCATCACCCCCGGGGAGGGCACAGATACGCAGTATTTT.

This clone was seen only once. The chain uses TRBV10-3 and TRBJ1-1, with a possible D match to TRBD1 (5 bases). Germline CDR1 ENHRY, CDR2 SYGVKD. The V gene lost 0 bases and the J gene lost 3 bases, with 17 bases spanning the gap. This CDR3 is built from 17 residues. DNA for the CDR3: TGTGCCATCAGTGAGTCGCCCTGGAGGGGAGGGTACACTGAAGCTTTCTTT. Translation: CAISESPWRGGYTEAFF.

This sequence joins TRBV9 and TRBJ1-2, with a possible D match to TRBD1 (5 bases). V lost 1 base to trimming and J lost 4 bases, with 17 bases between them. The CDR3 runs to 16 residues. In germline, CDR1 is SGDLS, CDR2 YYNGEE. The CDR3 reads CASSVSLIGQGYGYTF. In nucleotides, the CDR3 is TGTGCCAGCAGCGTATCGTTAATCGGGCAGGGCTATGGCTACACCTTC.

The DNA of the CDR3 is TGCGCCAGCAGCCAAGATTGGGGGAATCAGCCCCAGCATTTT. Amino acid sequence: CASSQDWGNQPQHF. The V call is TRBV4-1, the J call TRBJ1-5, with D possibly matching TRBD1 (5 bases). The CDR3 length is 14 residues. V was trimmed by 0 bases and J by 4 bases, leaving 7 bases between them. Germline assignment: CDR1 MGHRA and CDR2 YSYEKL.

The chain combines TRBV13 with TRBJ2-7; D uncertain. This CDR3 comprises 14 residues. The V gene lost 1 base and the J gene lost 4 bases, with 11 bases spanning the gap. Germline CDR1 reads PRHDT; CDR2 reads FYEKMQ (reference sequence). This CDR3 is CASSLEGSSYEQYF. The CDR3 DNA follows: TGTGCCAGCAGCTTAGAGGGTTCCAGTTACGAGCAGTACTTC.

The chain carries TRBV28 and TRBJ2-1, with D uncertain. CDR1 MDHEN and CDR2 SYDVKM come from the germline V gene. This CDR3 contains 14 residues. Trimming left V 1 base short and J 4 bases short, with 8 bases between. The CDR3 region is CASSLLVLYNEQFF. The CDR3 region has the DNA TGTGCCAGCAGTTTATTGGTCTTGTACAATGAGCAGTTCTTC. Looking up the rest from reference TRBV28 and TRBJ2-1 gives the full variable domain: DVKVTQSSRYLVKRTGEKVFLECVQDMDHENMFWYRQDPGLGLRLIYFSYDVKMKEKGDIPEGYSVSREKKERFSLILESASTNQTSMYLCASSLLVLYNEQFFGPGTRLTVL.

The chain uses TRBV6-2 or TRBV6-3 and TRBJ1-2; 7 bases match TRBD1. The germline gives CDR1 MNHEY, CDR2 SVGEGT. The V segment lost 0 bases and the J segment 3 bases; nucleotides outside the gene matches: 4. CDR3 length: 15 amino acids. This CDR3 reads CASSYSTQGDYGYTF. For the CDR3, the DNA is TGTGCCAGCAGTTACTCGACGCAGGGGGACTATGGCTACACCTTC.